Listed here are 10 T cell receptor beta chains from one sample, sequenced in a study of shared clonotypes between healthy human individuals. Measured with immunoSEQ multiplex PCR; TCRdb has only the in-frame clones, and not every one. The profile covers about 1.5 million clones, with 95% to 99% appearing a single time and 0.45% taken by the ten largest. Sequenced: naive CD4+ T cells sorted from blood. Subset denoted: CD45RA+ positively selected. These receptor sequences come from a man aged 25-45 years in good health.

This chain joins TRBV5-1 and TRBJ2-5, with 9 bases that match TRBD1. The CDR3 runs to 13 residues. V lost 4 bases, J lost 5 bases, and 3 bases stayed unmatched. Looked up from germline, CDR1 is SGHRS and CDR2 is YFSETQ. CDR3 DNA sequence: TGCGCCAGCAGCGGCGACAGGGGGGAGACCCAGTACTTC. Translated: CASSGDRGETQYF.

The CDR3 DNA sequence: TGCAGCGTTTTCAAAGCGGGATCAGCGGCCAATGAGCAGTTCTTC. Translation gives CSVFKAGSAANEQFF. The gene calls are TRBV29-1 and TRBJ2-1, with 7 nucleotides matching TRBD2. Germline lookup yields CDR1 SQVTM and CDR2 ANQGSEA. The CDR3 totals 15 residues. V gave up 5 bases and J gave up 6 bases; unmatched junction bases: 13.

The gene calls are TRBV18 and TRBJ2-2; perhaps TRBD2 as D (5 bases). Trimming shortened V by 5 bases and J by 15 bases, and 16 bases separated the two germline ends. CDR3 size: 12 residues. Germline V gene lookup returns CDR1 KGHSH and CDR2 LQKENI. In DNA form, the CDR3 reads TGTGCCAGCTCAGATGGACGGGGTTGGATGTTTTTT. Translation gives CASSDGRGWMFF.

V usage is TRBV27 and J usage is TRBJ2-1; D is perhaps TRBD2 (5 bases). The V gene's germline CDR1 is MNHEY and CDR2 SMNVEV (reference sequence). Trimming left V 8 bases short and J 2 bases short, with 22 bases between. This CDR3 has 17 amino acids. This chain's CDR3 is CASLHKPKGLPYNEQFF. CDR3 DNA: TGTGCCAGCCTTCACAAGCCCAAAGGACTCCCCTACAATGAGCAGTTCTTC.

The chain couples TRBV19 to TRBJ1-3; no clear D gene. Trimming shortened V by 8 bases and J by 3 bases, and 5 bases separated the two germline ends. Germline loops: CDR1 LNHDA, CDR2 SQIVND (reference sequence). The CDR3 is 11 residues long. CDR3 in amino acids: CASSFGNTIYF. The CDR3 DNA is TGTGCCAGTTCGTTTGGAAACACCATATATTTT.

The V and J genes are TRBV15 and TRBJ2-3; 8 positions agree with TRBD1. The CDR3 has 14 residues. Germline CDR1 LNHNV, CDR2 YYDKDF (reference sequence). The trim removed 3 bases at V and 6 bases at J, leaving 5 bases unmatched. This chain's CDR3 is CATSSRQGWDTQYF. The CDR3, as DNA: TGTGCCACCAGCAGCAGACAGGGGTGGGATACGCAGTATTTT.

The gene calls are TRBV5-5 and TRBJ2-6; D not resolved. The ends were cut back, 0 bases at V and 0 bases at J, with 10 bases in the middle. The germline CDR1 and CDR2 sequences are SGHKS and YYEKEE (reference sequence). This CDR3 comprises 17 residues. Here the CDR3 DNA reads TGTGCCAGCAGCTTGGCTGTAGGGAACTCTGGGGCCAACGTCCTGACTTTC. Protein sequence: CASSLAVGNSGANVLTF.

Written as DNA, the CDR3 is TGTGCCAGCAGTAAGACAGGGGTGCAAGAGACCCAGTACTTC. This translates into CASSKTGVQETQYF. The chain combines TRBV6-1 with TRBJ2-5; 8 bases align to TRBD1. V trimming: 5 bases; J trimming: 2 bases; junction bases outside the gene matches: 4. The CDR3 consists of 14 residues. The V gene's germline CDR1 is MNHNS and CDR2 SASEGT.

The rearrangement joins TRBV18 to TRBJ2-7; no definite D call. The germline CDR1 and CDR2 sequences are KGHSH and LQKENI. V was clipped by 8 bases and J by 4 bases, with 15 bases between them. CDR3 size: 13 residues. For the CDR3, the DNA is TGTGCCAGCGCTAGTGACGCATCTTACGAGCAGTACTTC. It translates to CASASDASYEQYF.

This rearrangement joins TRBV6-1 to TRBJ2-7, with 8 bases matching TRBD1. V was clipped by 5 bases and J by 4 bases; unmatched bases: 10. Germline lookup yields CDR1 MNHNS and CDR2 SASEGT. This CDR3 contains 15 residues. The DNA for the CDR3 is TGTGCCAGCAGTCCCACCGGGACAGGAGGGTACGAGCAGTACTTC. Translated, it gives CASSPTGTGGYEQYF.